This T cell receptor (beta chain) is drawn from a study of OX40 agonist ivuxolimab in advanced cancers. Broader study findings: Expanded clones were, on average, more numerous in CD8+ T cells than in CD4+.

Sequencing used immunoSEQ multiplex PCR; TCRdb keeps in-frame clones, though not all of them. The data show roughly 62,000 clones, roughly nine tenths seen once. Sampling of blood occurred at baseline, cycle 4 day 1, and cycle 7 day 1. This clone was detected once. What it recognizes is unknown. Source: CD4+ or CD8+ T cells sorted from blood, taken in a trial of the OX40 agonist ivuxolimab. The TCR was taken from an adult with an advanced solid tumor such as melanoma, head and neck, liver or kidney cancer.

The CDR3 region has the DNA TGTGCCAGCAGTCAGACAGTACAGTATGGCTACACCTTC. It specifies CASSQTVQYGYTF. This chain connects TRBV6-6 to TRBJ1-2; perhaps TRBD1 as D (5 bases). The V end lost 5 bases, the J end lost 5 bases, and 12 bases lay between the germline ends. Looked up from germline, CDR1 is MNHNY and CDR2 is SVGAGI (reference sequence). The CDR3 covers 13 residues.